The 10 T cell receptor beta chains below were found in one sample sequenced in a study of blood T cells in healthy people across ages. Primed by a sample-barcoded 5' primer and a J-beta primer mix, a second PCR proceeded for roughly 6 to 12 cycles. TCRdb re-called the 5' RACE reads with MiXCR, one entry per CDR3 protein. The table has around 1,900,000 distinct CDR3 sequences, about two fifths seen once; the top ten hold more than 20%. Source material: blood. Every receptor here comes from a human donor in good health.

V and J are TRBV9 and TRBJ2-1, with D hard to call. From germline, CDR1 is SGDLS and CDR2 YYNGEE. This CDR3 contains 14 residues. V was clipped by 0 bases and J by 5 bases, with 9 bases between them. This chain's CDR3 is CASSVGRSHNEQFF. Written as DNA, the CDR3 is TGTGCCAGCAGCGTAGGACGGTCCCACAATGAGCAGTTCTTC.

This clonotype was detected a few times. The chain links TRBV4-1 to TRBJ1-2; D is perhaps TRBD1 (5 bases). Germline V CDR1 and CDR2: MGHRA, YSYEKL. V gave up 4 bases and J gave up 5 bases, with 14 bases separating them. This CDR3 has 14 amino acids. The CDR3 region has the DNA TGCGCCAGCAGCCCCAGGGTCGAAAAATATGGCTACACCTTC. This gives the protein CASSPRVEKYGYTF.

This clonotype has a handful of counts. The V and J genes are TRBV7-3 and TRBJ2-1; 13 nucleotides align to TRBD2. J was trimmed by 5 bases and V by 5 bases; bases with no gene match: 6. The CDR3 is 16 residues long. Germline V lookup: CDR1 SGHTA, CDR2 FQGTGA. The CDR3 DNA follows: TGTGCCAGCAGCCCCCGGACTAGCGGGGGTCACAATGAGCAGTTCTTC. The encoded protein is CASSPRTSGGHNEQFF.

This clonotype occurred a few times. One end of the junction fails to match germline, which may point to a read error. The chain is built from TRBV10-3 and TRBJ1-1, with 10 bases aligning to TRBD1. This CDR3 has 16 residues. The germline V gene has CDR1 ENHRY and CDR2 SYGVKD. This chain's CDR3 is CATSDRGLTMNTEAFF. DNA of the CDR3: TGTGCCACCAGTGACAGGGGGCTAACTATGAACACTGAAGCTTTCTTT.

This clonotype was picked up a small number of times. V gene TRBV20-1 combines with J gene TRBJ1-4, with 10 nucleotides matching TRBD1. Per the germline V gene, CDR1 is DFQATT and CDR2 is SNEGSKA (reference sequence). The CDR3 consists of 14 residues. Trimming removed 2 bases from V and 6 bases from J; junction bases left unmatched: 3. In DNA, the CDR3 is TGCAGTGCTAGATCCGGGACAGGGGATGAAAAACTGTTTTTT. Its translation is CSARSGTGDEKLFF.

This chain connects TRBV18 to TRBJ2-1, with TRBD2 matching over 12 bases. CDR3 length: 17 amino acids. The germline gives CDR1 KGHSH, CDR2 LQKENI. V gave up 2 bases and J gave up 6 bases; unmatched junction bases: 8. CDR3 nucleotides: TGTGCCAGCTCACCAGGGTCACTAGCGGGGGGTACCAATGAGCAGTTCTTC. It codes for CASSPGSLAGGTNEQFF.

This clonotype has only one observation. The chain joins TRBV20-1 to TRBJ2-7, with no clear D. Germline assignment: CDR1 DFQATT and CDR2 SNEGSKA (reference sequence). The CDR3 spans 13 residues. The V end lost 4 bases, the J end lost 4 bases, and 14 bases lay between the germline ends. The CDR3 region has the DNA TGCAGTGCTAAGACAAGTCCCTCATACGAGCAGTACTTC. Translating gives CSAKTSPSYEQYF.

The chain uses TRBV19 and TRBJ1-5; 9 nucleotides align to TRBD1. J was trimmed by 6 bases and V by 6 bases; bases with no gene match: 9. CDR3 length: 15 residues. Germline V gene lookup returns CDR1 LNHDA and CDR2 SQIVND (reference sequence). The CDR3 spells CASSNRGQGSQPQHF. CDR3 DNA: TGTGCCAGTAGCAACAGGGGGCAGGGCAGTCAGCCCCAGCATTTT.

In its sample, this clonotype was seen a few times. The V and J genes are TRBV10-3 and TRBJ2-1; 11 bases align to TRBD2. V lost 6 bases, J lost 4 bases, and 5 bases stayed unmatched. This CDR3 is 15 amino acids long. Per germline, CDR1 ENHRY and CDR2 SYGVKD. The CDR3 region is CAISLLAGAYNEQFF. The DNA of the CDR3 is TGTGCCATCAGCCTACTAGCGGGGGCTTACAATGAGCAGTTCTTC.

The sample holds a few counts of this clonotype. The chain employs TRBV24-1 and TRBJ1-2, with a weak D call TRBD1 (5 bases). This CDR3 region has 15 residues. The germline V and J ends were trimmed by 4 bases and 8 bases, with 19 bases remaining between them. Germline CDR1 and CDR2: KGHDR and SFDVKD. CDR3 protein: CATSDSRLGGSGYTF. CDR3 nucleotides: TGTGCCACCAGTGACTCCCGTTTGGGGGGGAGCGGCTACACCTTC.